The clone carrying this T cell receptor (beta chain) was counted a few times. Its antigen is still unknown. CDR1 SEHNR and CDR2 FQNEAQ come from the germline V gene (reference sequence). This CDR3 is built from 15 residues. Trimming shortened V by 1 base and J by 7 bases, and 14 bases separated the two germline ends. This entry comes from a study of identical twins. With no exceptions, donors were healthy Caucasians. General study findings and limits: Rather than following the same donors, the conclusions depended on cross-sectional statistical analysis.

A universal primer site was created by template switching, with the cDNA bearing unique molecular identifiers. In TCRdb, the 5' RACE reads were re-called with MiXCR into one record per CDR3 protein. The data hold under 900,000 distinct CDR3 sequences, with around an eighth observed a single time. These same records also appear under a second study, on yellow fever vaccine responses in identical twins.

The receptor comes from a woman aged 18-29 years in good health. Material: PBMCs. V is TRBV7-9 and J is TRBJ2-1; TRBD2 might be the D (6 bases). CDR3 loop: CASSLELAPKNEQFF. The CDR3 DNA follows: TGTGCCAGCAGCTTAGAACTAGCTCCGAAGAATGAGCAGTTCTTC.